The 11 T cell receptor beta chains reported below all come from one sample, sequenced in a study of PD-L1 blockade in urothelial cancer. Assay: immunoSEQ multiplex PCR; the TCRdb copy retains only in-frame clones and omits some. The sample has some 120,000 clones; roughly 91% are singletons. Time point: peripheral blood 6 weeks after treatment start. The source material was PBMCs, sampled around atezolizumab (anti-PD-L1) treatment. Receptors originate from a man in his 60s with urothelial cancer.

This clone was seen only once. The chain uses TRBV2 and TRBJ2-3, with 12 bases matching TRBD2. V lost 6 bases to trimming and J lost 3 bases; unmatched junction nucleotides: 1. The V gene's germline CDR1 is SNHLY and CDR2 FYNNEI. The CDR3 has 14 amino acids. CDR3 amino acids: CASRGTSGTDTQYF. DNA of the CDR3: TGTGCCAGCAGAGGGACTAGCGGGACAGATACGCAGTATTTT.

J is TRBJ1-4 and V is TRBV28; tentative D call: TRBD1 (6 bases). V lost 4 bases and J 8 bases, leaving 14 bases between the germline ends. The CDR3 is made up of 14 amino acids. Germline values: CDR1 MDHEN, CDR2 SYDVKM. CDR3 protein: CASSYRDVREKLFF. DNA for the CDR3: TGTGCCAGCAGTTACAGGGACGTTAGGGAAAAACTGTTTTTT.

The chain links TRBV19 to TRBJ2-7, with 12 bases lining up with TRBD1. With 4 bases clipped from V and 3 bases from J, the junction kept 10 bases outside the gene matches. Germline CDR1 is LNHDA and CDR2 is SQIVND (reference sequence). The CDR3 sequence is 17 residues long. The CDR3 sequence is CASSRGQGAIRNYEQYF. In nucleotides, the CDR3 is TGTGCCAGTAGTAGGGGACAGGGGGCGATTCGGAACTACGAGCAGTACTTC.

The gene calls are TRBV11-2 and TRBJ1-1; D gene unclear. The CDR3 extends over 18 amino acids. V was pared by 2 bases and J by 2 bases, with 21 bases between. In germline, CDR1 is SGHAT, CDR2 FQNNGV. CDR3 DNA: TGTGCCAGCAGCTTATTGGGGAAGCGGCCGACTGCAAACACTGAAGCTTTCTTT. This gives the protein CASSLLGKRPTANTEAFF.

The genes are TRBV7-3 and TRBJ1-6; 8 bases are shared with TRBD1. Losses at the gene ends were 5 bases for V and 10 bases for J; bases not matched to a gene: 4. Germline CDR1 SGHTA, CDR2 FQGTGA. The CDR3 spans 13 residues. CDR3: CASSRDRNSPLHF. CDR3 DNA sequence: TGTGCCAGCAGCCGGGACAGGAACTCACCCCTCCACTTT.

This chain joins TRBV7-9 and TRBJ2-7; TRBD2 aligns across 9 bases. The J segment lost 6 bases and the V segment lost 4 bases, leaving 10 bases of the junction unmatched. Germline V gene data show CDR1 as SEHNR and CDR2 as FQNEAQ (reference sequence). This CDR3 has 15 amino acids. The CDR3 spells CASSSLGGRGGEQYF. CDR3 DNA sequence: TGTGCCAGCAGCTCCCTCGGCGGGAGGGGCGGCGAGCAGTACTTC.

The J gene is TRBJ2-5, the V gene TRBV5-1; 12 nucleotides agree with TRBD2. J gave up 1 base and V 4 bases, and 11 bases lay outside the gene matches. This CDR3 is 18 amino acids long. CDR1 is SGHRS, CDR2 YFSETQ, per germline. The CDR3: CASSLPTSGGRLQETQYF. Here the CDR3 DNA reads TGCGCCAGCAGCCTCCCGACTAGCGGGGGTCGGCTCCAAGAGACCCAGTACTTC.

V usage is TRBV4-3 and J usage is TRBJ2-5; 10 bases line up with TRBD1. Per the germline V gene, CDR1 is LGHNA and CDR2 is YSLEER. V was pared by 2 bases and J by 7 bases, with 7 bases of the junction left unmatched. CDR3 length equals 15 residues. CDR3 protein: CASSQSPGQGTTQYF. CDR3 sequence (DNA): TGCGCCAGCAGCCAATCCCCGGGACAGGGGACGACCCAGTACTTC.

This CDR3 reads CASSPGGTYNEQFF. The CDR3 DNA reads as TGTGCCAGCAGCCCGGGCGGGACCTACAATGAGCAGTTCTTC. The rearrangement uses TRBV7-2 and TRBJ2-1, with a possible D match to TRBD2 (6 bases). The CDR3 consists of 14 residues. Trimming removed 5 bases at V and 2 bases at J, with 10 bases between. Per germline, CDR1 SGHTA and CDR2 FQGNSA.

The rearrangement uses TRBV4-1 and TRBJ2-5; tentative D call: TRBD1 (5 bases). The CDR3 runs to 15 residues. The germline CDR1 and CDR2 sequences are MGHRA and YSYEKL. V dropped 0 bases and J dropped 4 bases, with 12 bases sitting between them. CDR3 sequence reads: CASSQDVGRRETQYF. Here the CDR3 DNA reads TGCGCCAGCAGCCAAGATGTGGGGCGACGAGAGACCCAGTACTTC.

This chain uses TRBV7-9 with TRBJ1-5, with D uncertain. V lost 2 bases and J lost 2, with 7 bases in between. This CDR3 is 14 amino acids long. Looked up from germline, CDR1 is SEHNR and CDR2 is FQNEAQ (reference sequence). The CDR3 coding sequence is TGTGCCAGCAGCTTAAATTCGGGCAATCAGCCCCAGCATTTT. It yields the protein CASSLNSGNQPQHF.